One and the same sample provided the 32 T cell receptor beta chains below, sequenced in a study of blood T cell repertoires in COVID-19. This table comes from immunoSEQ multiplex PCR, and its TCRdb copy is limited to in-frame clones, with some not included. The table shows a few hundred thousand clones, with roughly 87% occurring only once. Sequenced material: peripheral blood. These receptors were obtained from a woman between 40 and 50 years old who had recovered from COVID-19.

In this sample, this clone turned up a few times. This rearrangement joins TRBV4-3 to TRBJ2-3, with TRBD2 matching over 10 bases. CDR1 LGHNA and CDR2 YSLEER come from the germline V gene. V lost 3 bases, J lost 2 bases, and 2 bases stayed unmatched. The CDR3 has 15 amino acids. The CDR3 region is CASSHGLADTDTQYF. CDR3 nucleotide sequence: TGCGCCAGCAGCCATGGACTAGCGGACACAGATACGCAGTATTTT.

The V gene is TRBV30, the J gene TRBJ1-5, with 10 positions matching TRBD1. This CDR3 has 15 residues. V was clipped by 2 bases and J by 9 bases; unmatched bases: 10. Germline V gives CDR1 GTSNPN, CDR2 SVGIG (reference sequence). The CDR3 protein is CAWSPQPGQGVPQHF. CDR3 coding DNA: TGTGCCTGGAGTCCACAACCAGGACAGGGGGTGCCCCAGCATTTT.

CDR3 in amino acids: CASSQAFWQGLGNGYTF. The DNA of the CDR3 is TGCGCCAGCAGCCAAGCGTTTTGGCAGGGGCTTGGAAATGGCTACACCTTC. This chain connects TRBV4-1 to TRBJ1-2; tentative D call: TRBD1 (6 bases). The CDR3 contains 17 residues. V shed 1 base and J shed 6 bases, with 21 bases lying between them. CDR1 and CDR2 (germline): MGHRA, YSYEKL.

The chain recombines TRBV18 with TRBJ2-5; weak D call: TRBD1 (6 bases). The CDR3 consists of 15 residues. Germline V gives CDR1 KGHSH, CDR2 LQKENI. V was trimmed by 4 bases and J by 2 bases, leaving 14 bases between them. The CDR3 region has the DNA TGTGCCAGCTCACGGACCGGGACACCTCAAGAGACCCAGTACTTC. Translation: CASSRTGTPQETQYF.

The chain couples TRBV7-2 to TRBJ2-7, with 8 bases lining up with TRBD1. The CDR3 totals 16 residues. V was clipped by 1 base and J by 4 bases; unmatched bases: 9. Germline V gene sequence: CDR1 SGHTA, CDR2 FQGNSA. The CDR3 nucleotides are TGTGCCAGCAGCTTAGGGGCAGGGGGCGAACCTTACGAGCAGTACTTC. Its protein product is CASSLGAGGEPYEQYF.

The V gene is TRBV29-1, the J gene TRBJ2-5; D uncertain. The germline CDR1 and CDR2 sequences are SQVTM and ANQGSEA. The V and J ends lost 4 bases and 5 bases respectively, with 8 bases between them. This CDR3 spans 11 amino acids. CDR3 loop: CSVGWPETQYF. The CDR3 DNA follows: TGCAGCGTTGGATGGCCGGAGACCCAGTACTTC.

This clone was detected only once. J is TRBJ1-2 and V is TRBV6-5; D perhaps matches TRBD1 (5 bases). Germline CDR1 reads MNHEY; CDR2 reads SVGAGI. V lost 7 bases to trimming and J lost 6 bases, with 18 bases between them. This CDR3 region has 14 residues. The CDR3 spells CASTGTPLLDGYTF. In DNA form, the CDR3 reads TGTGCCAGCACGGGGACTCCGCTTTTAGATGGCTACACCTTC.

J is TRBJ2-5 and V is TRBV19, with TRBD2 as a possible D gene (6 bases). The CDR3 is 14 residues long. Germline V gene data show CDR1 as LNHDA and CDR2 as SQIVND (reference sequence). V was shortened by 7 bases and J by 5 bases, with 17 bases between the two germline ends. The CDR3 DNA follows: TGTGCCAGTACCCAAGGGACTCCCTACGAGACCCAGTACTTC. This sequence encodes CASTQGTPYETQYF.

This chain uses TRBV18 with TRBJ2-2; tentative D call: TRBD1 (5 bases). Germline-derived CDR1 and CDR2 are KGHSH and LQKENI. The CDR3 consists of 16 residues. Trimming took off 2 bases at V and 2 bases at J, with 12 bases between the two ends. CDR3 sequence: CASSPRQIQNTGELFF. CDR3 sequence (DNA): TGTGCCAGCTCACCAAGACAGATACAAAACACCGGGGAGCTGTTTTTT.

The rearrangement uses TRBV11-3 and TRBJ2-7; 7 positions agree with TRBD2. There are 16 residues in the CDR3. Germline V gives CDR1 SGHNT, CDR2 YENEEA. Trimming at V came to 4 bases and at J to 5 bases, leaving 14 bases not matched to a gene. Here the CDR3 DNA reads TGTGCCAGCAGCTCCTCCGGGGCGGGGGAGTACGACGAGCAGTACTTC. Translation: CASSSSGAGEYDEQYF.

The chain couples TRBV11-2 to TRBJ2-3, with a tentative D call TRBD2 (5 bases). Between the trimmed V and J ends, which lost 7 bases and 1 base, there was a span of 15 bases. CDR1 and CDR2 (germline): SGHAT, FQNNGV. The CDR3 sequence is 15 residues long. CDR3 residues: CASTPQRAGTDTQYF. For the CDR3, the DNA is TGTGCCAGCACCCCTCAGAGGGCCGGCACAGATACGCAGTATTTT.

This clone came up a few times. V is TRBV20-1 and J is TRBJ1-1; 7 nucleotides align to TRBD1. V shed 7 bases, J shed 7 bases, and the junction held 3 bases outside the gene matches. Germline V gives CDR1 DFQATT, CDR2 SNEGSKA (reference sequence). The CDR3 is made up of 10 amino acids. CDR3 in amino acids: CSVRDSEAFF. The CDR3 DNA reads as TGCAGTGTTAGGGACAGTGAAGCTTTCTTT.

CDR3 residues: CASSTGQPTYNSPLHF. DNA for the CDR3: TGTGCCAGCAGCACGGGACAGCCTACCTATAATTCACCCCTCCACTTT. This chain connects TRBV27 to TRBJ1-6, with 7 bases that match TRBD1. The CDR3 runs 16 residues. V was clipped by 6 bases and J by 2 bases; unmatched bases: 7. Germline V lookup: CDR1 MNHEY, CDR2 SMNVEV (reference sequence).

This rearrangement joins TRBV10-2 to TRBJ1-1; D might be TRBD1 (5 bases). The V end lost 7 bases, the J end lost 5 bases, and 17 bases lay between the germline ends. Germline V lookup: CDR1 WSHSY, CDR2 SAAADI. There are 14 residues in the CDR3. Here the CDR3 reads CASKGRGGRTEAFF. The CDR3, as DNA: TGCGCCAGCAAAGGGCGGGGGGGGAGGACTGAAGCTTTCTTT.

The chain carries TRBV2 and TRBJ1-1, with D unresolved. The germline gives CDR1 SNHLY, CDR2 FYNNEI. The CDR3 has 14 amino acids. The V end was cut by 4 bases, the J end by 1 base, with 10 bases between. The chain's CDR3 is CASSGDIENTEAFF. DNA for the CDR3: TGTGCCAGCAGTGGTGACATAGAGAACACTGAAGCTTTCTTT.

The rearrangement joins TRBV2 to TRBJ2-1, with D perhaps matching TRBD2 (6 bases). V gave up 6 bases and J gave up 15 bases, with 15 bases separating them. This CDR3 contains 11 residues. CDR1 and CDR2 (germline): SNHLY, FYNNEI. CDR3 bases: TGTGCCAGCAGGAAGGACTACTCTTCGTTCTTC. Protein: CASRKDYSSFF.

V is TRBV7-9 and J is TRBJ1-1, with a weak D call TRBD1 (6 bases). Trimming shortened V by 4 bases and J by 4 bases, and 13 bases separated the two germline ends. This CDR3 has 14 residues. From germline, CDR1 is SEHNR and CDR2 FQNEAQ (reference sequence). Here the CDR3 reads CASSSQGVSTEAFF. The CDR3 nucleotides are TGTGCCAGCAGCTCACAGGGAGTAAGCACTGAAGCTTTCTTT.

This clone was observed a single time. This chain connects TRBV21-1 to TRBJ1-5. TRBV21-1 is described as a pseudogene. The length of the CDR3 is 10 residues. CDR3 in amino acids: CATRAQPQHF. The CDR3 region has the DNA TGTGCCACCCGCGCACAGCCCCAGCATTTT.

The chain employs TRBV6-5 and TRBJ1-2; 7 nucleotides agree with TRBD1. V was pared by 8 bases and J by 6 bases, with 12 bases of the junction left unmatched. CDR3 size: 14 residues. The germline CDR1 and CDR2 sequences are MNHEY and SVGAGI. Here the CDR3 DNA reads TGTGCCAGCGTCGAGGGGGCAGGAGTGGATGGCTACACCTTC. As protein: CASVEGAGVDGYTF.

The chain carries TRBV15 and TRBJ1-5; no clear D gene. Germline CDR1 reads LNHNV; CDR2 reads YYDKDF (reference sequence). CDR3 size: 13 residues. Trimming shortened V by 0 bases and J by 7 bases, and 7 bases separated the two germline ends. CDR3 DNA: TGTGCCACCAGCAGAGATGCGGTCCAGCCCCAGCATTTT. Translating gives CATSRDAVQPQHF.

The chain combines TRBV12-3 or TRBV12-4 with TRBJ1-1; D is unclear. Trimming shortened V by 3 bases and J by 6 bases, and 11 bases separated the two germline ends. CDR3 length: 13 residues. In DNA, the CDR3 is TGTGCCAGCAGTTTTCGCGCGGGTGCTGAAGCTTTCTTT. As protein: CASSFRAGAEAFF.

The chain employs TRBV21-1 and TRBJ1-5. TRBV21-1 is listed as a pseudogene. CDR3 size: 15 residues. The CDR3 bases are TGTGCCAGCAGCAAAGATCGGGTTCACAATCAGCCCCAGCATTTT. This encodes CASSKDRVHNQPQHF.

The gene calls are TRBV7-9 and TRBJ1-2; the D gene is possibly TRBD1 (6 bases). Trimming pared 4 bases from V and 10 bases from J, leaving 10 bases between. Germline values: CDR1 SEHNR, CDR2 FQNEAQ (reference sequence). The CDR3 has 11 residues. CDR3 in DNA: TGTGCCAGCAGCTATACAGGGCTCTACACCTTC. This gives the protein CASSYTGLYTF.

The chain employs TRBV5-1 and TRBJ2-3; 11 bases agree with TRBD2. The germline V gene encodes CDR1 SGHRS and CDR2 YFSETQ. CDR3 length: 16 amino acids. V lost 4 bases, J lost 4 bases, and 8 bases stayed unmatched. The CDR3 loop is CASSPMTSGTADTQYF. In nucleotides, the CDR3 is TGCGCCAGCAGCCCGATGACTAGCGGGACAGCAGATACGCAGTATTTT.

V is TRBV5-6 and J is TRBJ2-1; 7 nucleotides align to TRBD2. J gave up 13 bases and V 2 bases, and 9 bases lay outside the gene matches. CDR1 and CDR2 from the germline V gene are SGHDT and YYEEEE. The CDR3 has 13 amino acids. The CDR3 is CASSFRLAVVQFF. CDR3 nucleotide sequence: TGTGCCAGCAGCTTCCGACTAGCAGTGGTCCAGTTCTTC.

V usage is TRBV10-1 and J usage is TRBJ2-7; TRBD2 matches at 7 bases. The CDR3 has 18 residues. J gave up 2 bases and V 6 bases, and 19 bases lay outside the gene matches. Germline CDR1 WNHNN, CDR2 SYGVQD (reference sequence). DNA of the CDR3: TGCGCCAGCAGGGAGGAGGTTCTCGGCGGGAGAATTCCCTACGAGCAGTACGTC. It translates to CASREEVLGGRIPYEQYV.

The chain employs TRBV11-2 and TRBJ2-7; TRBD1 aligns across 7 bases. The CDR3 sequence is 15 residues long. V shed 5 bases and J 4 bases; nucleotides not matched to a gene: 11. Germline loops: CDR1 SGHAT, CDR2 FQNNGV. The CDR3 is CASSTLRDRSYEQYF. The CDR3, as DNA: TGTGCCAGCAGCACACTCCGGGACAGATCGTACGAGCAGTACTTC.

This rearrangement joins TRBV30 to TRBJ2-1, with 7 bases that match TRBD2. CDR3 length: 14 residues. Germline trimming cut 0 bases from V and 9 bases from J; bases unmatched to any gene: 8. Germline V CDR1 and CDR2: GTSNPN, SVGIG (reference sequence). CDR3 nucleotides: TGTGCCTGGAGTGTAGGCGGGAGTAGCTTTGAGCAGTTCTTC. Protein sequence: CAWSVGGSSFEQFF.

The V gene is TRBV7-9, the J gene TRBJ2-7, with 12 bases lining up with TRBD1. The CDR3 consists of 17 residues. The J segment lost 3 bases and the V segment lost 4 bases, leaving 10 bases of the junction unmatched. Germline V gives CDR1 SEHNR, CDR2 FQNEAQ (reference sequence). The CDR3 loop reads CASSSLGRDRGLYEQYF. The CDR3 DNA reads TGTGCCAGCAGCTCCCTGGGCCGGGACAGGGGGCTCTACGAGCAGTACTTC.

The chain recombines TRBV13 with TRBJ1-2, with D possibly being TRBD1 (5 bases). The CDR3 has 15 residues. The V end was cut by 5 bases, the J end by 6 bases, with 19 bases between. From germline, CDR1 is PRHDT and CDR2 FYEKMQ (reference sequence). The CDR3 region has the DNA TGTGCCAGCAGCATTAGGCGGGGACCAGGAGATGGCTACACCTTC. Translating it yields CASSIRRGPGDGYTF. Drawing the rest from reference TRBV13 and TRBJ1-2, the complete variable domain is AAGVIQSPRHLIKEKRETATLKCYPIPRHDTVYWYQQGPGQDPQFLISFYEKMQSDKGSIPDRFSAQQFSDYHSELNMSSLELGDSALYFCASSIRRGPGDGYTFGSGTRLTVV.

The genes are TRBV5-5 and TRBJ2-3; D is uncertain. Germline V gene lookup returns CDR1 SGHKS and CDR2 YYEKEE (reference sequence). V dropped 0 bases and J dropped 2 bases, with 10 bases sitting between them. This CDR3 spans 15 amino acids. The DNA of the CDR3 is TGTGCCAGCAGCTTGGGTCCCCCCCACACAGATACGCAGTATTTT. As protein: CASSLGPPHTDTQYF.

V is TRBV12-3 or TRBV12-4 and J is TRBJ1-1; unclear D gene. The ends were cut back, 7 bases at V and 3 bases at J, with 12 bases in the middle. The CDR3 spans 13 residues. CDR3: CASTDWRYTEAFF. The CDR3 bases are TGTGCCAGCACCGATTGGAGGTACACTGAAGCTTTCTTT.